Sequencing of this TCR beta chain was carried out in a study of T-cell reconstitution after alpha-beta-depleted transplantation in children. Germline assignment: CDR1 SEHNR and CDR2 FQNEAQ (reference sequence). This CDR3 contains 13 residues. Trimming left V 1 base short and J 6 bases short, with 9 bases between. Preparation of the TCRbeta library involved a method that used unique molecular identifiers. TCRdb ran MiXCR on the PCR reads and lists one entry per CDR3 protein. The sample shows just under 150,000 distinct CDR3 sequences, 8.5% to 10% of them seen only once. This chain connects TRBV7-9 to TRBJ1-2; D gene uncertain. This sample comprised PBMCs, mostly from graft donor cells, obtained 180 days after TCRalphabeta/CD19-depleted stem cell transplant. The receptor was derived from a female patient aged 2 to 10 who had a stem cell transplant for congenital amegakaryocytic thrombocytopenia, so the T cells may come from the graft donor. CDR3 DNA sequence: TGTGCCAGCAGCTTAGTCCCGACCAATGGCTACACCTTC. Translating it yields CASSLVPTNGYTF.